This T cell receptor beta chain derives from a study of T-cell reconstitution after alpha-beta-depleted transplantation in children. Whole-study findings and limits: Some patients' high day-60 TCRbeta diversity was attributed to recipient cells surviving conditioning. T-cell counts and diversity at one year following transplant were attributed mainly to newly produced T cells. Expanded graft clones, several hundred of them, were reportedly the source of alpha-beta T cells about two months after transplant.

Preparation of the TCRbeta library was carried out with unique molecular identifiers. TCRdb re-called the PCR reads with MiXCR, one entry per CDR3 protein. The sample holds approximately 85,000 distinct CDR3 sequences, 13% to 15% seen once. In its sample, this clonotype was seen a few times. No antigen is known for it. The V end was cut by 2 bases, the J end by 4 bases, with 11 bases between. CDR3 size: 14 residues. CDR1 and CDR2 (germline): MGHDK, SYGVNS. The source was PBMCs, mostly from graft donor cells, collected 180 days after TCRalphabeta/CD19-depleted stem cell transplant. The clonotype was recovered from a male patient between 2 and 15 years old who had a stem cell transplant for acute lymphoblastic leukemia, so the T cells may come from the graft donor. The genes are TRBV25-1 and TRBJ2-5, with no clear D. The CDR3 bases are TGTGCCAGCAGTGAAGGTTGGAGTAGAGAGACCCAGTACTTC. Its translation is CASSEGWSRETQYF.